This T cell receptor (beta chain) comes out of a study of siplizumab effects on memory and regulatory T cells. TCRdb's table, derived via immunoSEQ multiplex PCR, lists solely in-frame clones and lacks some. The data hold about 97,000 clones, with roughly 92% observed a single time. Trimming cost V 0 bases and J 5 bases; bases outside gene matches: 5. This CDR3 region has 16 residues. CDR1 is MNHNS and CDR2 is SASEGT in the germline V gene. Of note for this clone: The antigen is not known.

Overall study findings and caveats: Proof of suppressive function in proliferating Tregs from siplizumab cultures was not established. Naive T cells seemed more diverse than memory cells and seemed major alloresponse contributors. The majority of clones, roughly 80-97% of proliferating CD4+ or CD8+ clones, lacked an assignable naive or memory phenotype.

Input material: CD4+ T cells sorted from blood. V and J are TRBV6-1 and TRBJ2-7, with 12 bases matching TRBD2. The source of this sequence is a human donor in good health. CDR3 sequence reads: CASSEALAGGVNEQYF. The CDR3 DNA follows: TGTGCCAGCAGTGAAGCCCTAGCGGGAGGGGTGAACGAGCAGTACTTC.